One and the same sample provided the 21 T cell receptor beta chains below, sequenced in a study of cytomegalovirus exposure and HLA in healthy donors. The PCR ran on 60 Vbeta and 13 Jbeta primers. Generated by immunoSEQ multiplex PCR, the TCRdb table keeps only in-frame clones and is missing some. The sample shows 120,000 or so clones, around 74% of them seen only once. Sequenced material: PBMCs. The receptors originated from a man aged 55 to 69 in good health and CMV-seropositive.

The chain links TRBV5-1 to TRBJ2-1; 11 bases line up with TRBD2. Germline V lookup: CDR1 SGHRS, CDR2 YFSETQ. The CDR3 consists of 14 residues. V was clipped by 4 bases and J by 6 bases; unmatched bases: 3. The CDR3 is CASSGSGGVNEQFF. The CDR3 coding sequence is TGCGCCAGCAGCGGTAGCGGGGGGGTCAATGAGCAGTTCTTC. The full variable domain, with the rest looked up from reference TRBV5-1 and TRBJ2-1, is KAGVTQTPRYLIKTRGQQVTLSCSPISGHRSVSWYQQTPGQGLQFLFEYFSETQRNKGNFPGRFSGRQFSNSRSEMNVSTLELGDSALYLCASSGSGGVNEQFFGPGTRLTVL.

In this sample, this clone turned up once. The genes are TRBV9 and TRBJ2-1; 10 nucleotides match TRBD2. V trimming: 3 bases; J trimming: 4 bases; junction bases outside the gene matches: 4. CDR1 SGDLS and CDR2 YYNGEE come from the germline V gene. The CDR3 consists of 15 residues. Here the CDR3 reads CASSASSGRYNEQFF. The CDR3 DNA reads TGTGCCAGCAGCGCAAGTAGCGGGAGGTACAATGAGCAGTTCTTC.

This chain uses TRBV5-1 with TRBJ2-5, with D perhaps TRBD1 (5 bases). Germline V gives CDR1 SGHRS, CDR2 YFSETQ. The CDR3 loop spans 15 amino acids. Trimming removed 4 bases from V and 0 bases from J, with 13 bases in between. The CDR3 protein is CASSVGRGNQETQYF. In nucleotides, the CDR3 is TGCGCCAGCAGCGTGGGTAGGGGTAACCAAGAGACCCAGTACTTC.

The chain combines TRBV30 with TRBJ1-1; weak D call: TRBD1 (5 bases). This CDR3 spans 11 amino acids. V was trimmed by 4 bases and J by 10 bases, leaving 13 bases between them. CDR1 is GTSNPN and CDR2 is SVGIG in the germline V gene (reference sequence). The CDR3 loop is CAWTGSGGAFF. The CDR3 bases are TGTGCCTGGACAGGGTCTGGCGGAGCTTTCTTT. Drawing the rest from reference TRBV30 and TRBJ1-1, the complete variable domain is SQTIHQWPATLVQPVGSPLSLECTVEGTSNPNLYWYRQAAGRGLQLLFYSVGIGQISSEVPQNLSASRPQDRQFILSSKKLLLSDSGFYLCAWTGSGGAFFGQGTRLTVV.

The DNA of the CDR3 is TGTGCCATCAGTGAGCCCAGCCAGGGTTATACGCAGTATTTT. This sequence encodes CAISEPSQGYTQYF. The V and J genes are TRBV10-3 and TRBJ2-3; a possible D gene is TRBD1 (5 bases). Germline V lookup: CDR1 ENHRY, CDR2 SYGVKD. The CDR3 is 14 residues long. The germline V and J ends were trimmed by 2 bases and 7 bases, with 13 bases remaining between them.

The chain carries TRBV5-1 and TRBJ1-1; the D is unclear. Trimming cost V 0 bases and J 2 bases, with 8 bases left between them. CDR3 size: 14 residues. Looked up from germline, CDR1 is SGHRS and CDR2 is YFSETQ. The CDR3 DNA reads TGCGCCAGCAGCTTGGGACATTTAAACACTGAAGCTTTCTTT. It is translated as CASSLGHLNTEAFF.

The table lists this clone with a few counts. The chain has TRBV14 and TRBJ2-7; TRBD1 is a possible D gene (5 bases). The V gene's germline CDR1 is SGHDN and CDR2 FVKESK. Trimming shortened V by 1 base and J by 2 bases, and 12 bases separated the two germline ends. The CDR3 totals 15 residues. As DNA, the CDR3 is TGTGCCAGCAGCCAAGGACAGCTAATCGCCTACGAGCAGTACTTC. Translated, it gives CASSQGQLIAYEQYF. The full variable domain, its missing parts supplied by reference TRBV14 and TRBJ2-7, is EAGVTQFPSHSVIEKGQTVTLRCDPISGHDNLYWYRRVMGKEIKFLLHFVKESKQDESGMPNNRFLAERTGGTYSTLKVQPAELEDSGVYFCASSQGQLIAYEQYFGPGTRLTVT.

The V gene is TRBV5-1, the J gene TRBJ2-3; D gene ambiguous. V dropped 3 bases and J dropped 0 bases, with 20 bases sitting between them. CDR3 size: 18 residues. In germline, CDR1 is SGHRS, CDR2 YFSETQ. CDR3 sequence reads: CASSWMGGRFRSTDTQYF. CDR3 bases: TGCGCCAGCAGCTGGATGGGTGGGCGATTCCGTAGCACAGATACGCAGTATTTT.

The gene calls are TRBV25-1 and TRBJ2-7, with 9 bases identical to TRBD1. The J segment lost 4 bases and the V segment lost 3 bases, leaving 7 bases of the junction unmatched. Germline values: CDR1 MGHDK, CDR2 SYGVNS. The CDR3 length is 15 residues. The CDR3 DNA follows: TGTGCCAGCAGTGAGACTGGGACAGGGCAATACGAGCAGTACTTC. Translating gives CASSETGTGQYEQYF.

This clone has more than one count but fewer than ten. The CDR3 protein is CSVSSSIYPEQFF. The CDR3, as DNA: TGCAGCGTCAGCTCTAGTATCTACCCCGAGCAGTTCTTC. This chain connects TRBV29-1 to TRBJ2-1, with unresolved D. Germline V gives CDR1 SQVTM, CDR2 ANQGSEA. The CDR3 totals 13 residues. Trimming removed 6 bases from V and 10 bases from J, with 19 bases in between.

This clone was seen repeatedly, ten times or more. This chain links TRBV5-1 with TRBJ2-7; 8 nucleotides align to TRBD1. CDR3 length: 16 amino acids. Trimming took 0 bases from V and 5 from J; bases not matched to a gene: 10. Per germline, CDR1 SGHRS and CDR2 YFSETQ. The CDR3 is CASSLALWTGLDEQYF. The CDR3 DNA reads TGCGCCAGCAGCTTGGCATTGTGGACAGGGCTCGACGAGCAGTACTTC.

The chain recombines TRBV19 with TRBJ1-2, with 12 bases matching TRBD1. Germline CDR1 and CDR2: LNHDA and SQIVND (reference sequence). This CDR3 contains 15 residues. V shed 7 bases and J 3 bases; nucleotides not matched to a gene: 6. CDR3 residues: CASMGQGARDYGYTF. The CDR3 DNA sequence: TGTGCCAGTATGGGACAGGGGGCGAGAGACTATGGCTACACCTTC. Variable domain in full (rest from reference TRBV19 and TRBJ1-2): DGGITQSPKYLFRKEGQNVTLSCEQNLNHDAMYWYRQDPGQGLRLIYYSQIVNDFQKGDIAEGYSVSREKKESFPLTVTSAQKNPTAFYLCASMGQGARDYGYTFGSGTRLTVV.

V is TRBV18 and J is TRBJ1-2; 7 bases are a match to TRBD1. The CDR3 is made up of 16 amino acids. V was pared by 1 base and J by 4 bases, with 9 bases of the junction left unmatched. From germline, CDR1 is KGHSH and CDR2 LQKENI. CDR3 in DNA: TGTGCCAGCTCACCACTCTCCCAGGGGGAGATCTATGGCTACACCTTC. It specifies CASSPLSQGEIYGYTF.

This clone has only a few counts. V is TRBV7-8 and J is TRBJ1-1; tentatively, D is TRBD1 (6 bases). Germline CDR1 SGHVS, CDR2 FQNEAQ. The germline V and J ends were trimmed by 5 bases and 5 bases, with 9 bases remaining between them. The CDR3 totals 12 residues. CDR3 loop: CASSDTGTEAFF. The CDR3 region has the DNA TGTGCCAGCAGCGATACAGGGACTGAAGCTTTCTTT.

The chain couples TRBV2 to TRBJ1-3, with D possibly matching TRBD1 (5 bases). Germline V gene lookup returns CDR1 SNHLY and CDR2 FYNNEI. This CDR3 has 15 residues. V was shortened by 6 bases and J by 0 bases, with 12 bases between the two germline ends. CDR3 region: CASRPTATSGNTIYF. DNA of the CDR3: TGTGCCAGCAGGCCGACAGCTACCTCTGGAAACACCATATATTTT.

The J gene is TRBJ2-5, the V gene TRBV2; D remains unclear. The CDR3 has 14 amino acids. Per germline, CDR1 SNHLY and CDR2 FYNNEI. V was trimmed by 2 bases and J by 0 bases, leaving 7 bases between them. The DNA for the CDR3 is TGTGCCAGCAGTGAAAGCACGTACCAAGAGACCCAGTACTTC. Residues: CASSESTYQETQYF.

This sequence joins TRBV5-1 and TRBJ1-4; the match to TRBD1 covers 9 bases. V shed 4 bases, J shed 3 bases, and the junction held 7 bases outside the gene matches. This CDR3 comprises 16 residues. Germline V gene lookup returns CDR1 SGHRS and CDR2 YFSETQ. CDR3 residues: CASSLTGTGSNEKLFF. The CDR3 nucleotides are TGCGCCAGCAGCCTCACCGGGACAGGGTCTAATGAAAAACTGTTTTTT.

The rearrangement joins TRBV9 to TRBJ1-4; 8 bases line up with TRBD1. This CDR3 contains 15 residues. With V trimmed by 0 bases and J by 12 bases, 10 bases remained unmatched. From germline, CDR1 is SGDLS and CDR2 YYNGEE. CDR3 sequence reads: CASSVGGLQGGQLFF. The CDR3 region has the DNA TGTGCCAGCAGCGTAGGAGGATTACAGGGGGGCCAACTGTTTTTT.

This chain uses TRBV5-1 with TRBJ2-2, with TRBD1 identical over 8 bases. V lost 0 bases, J lost 4 bases, and 8 bases stayed unmatched. Germline loops: CDR1 SGHRS, CDR2 YFSETQ. This CDR3 has 17 residues. CDR3 loop: CASSLGQGARGTGELFF. Written as DNA, the CDR3 is TGCGCCAGCAGCTTGGGGCAGGGGGCTCGAGGCACCGGGGAGCTGTTTTTT.

The chain combines TRBV28 with TRBJ1-3, with 8 bases that match TRBD1. Germline CDR1 and CDR2: MDHEN and SYDVKM. J gave up 0 bases and V 8 bases, and 3 bases lay outside the gene matches. The CDR3 sequence is 14 residues long. The CDR3 loop reads CASGGTGSGNTIYF. CDR3 coding DNA: TGTGCCAGCGGGGGGACAGGCTCTGGAAACACCATATATTTT.

This clone has only one observation. This sequence joins TRBV28 and TRBJ2-3; 9 nucleotides agree with TRBD2. V was clipped by 2 bases and J by 9 bases; unmatched bases: 6. The CDR3 has 14 amino acids. CDR1 MDHEN and CDR2 SYDVKM come from the germline V gene. CDR3 protein: CASSLIGTSGTQYF. CDR3 DNA sequence: TGTGCCAGCAGTTTAATCGGCACTAGCGGGACGCAGTATTTT. The variable domain in full, with the rest retrieved from reference TRBV28 and TRBJ2-3, is DVKVTQSSRYLVKRTGEKVFLECVQDMDHENMFWYRQDPGLGLRLIYFSYDVKMKEKGDIPEGYSVSREKKERFSLILESASTNQTSMYLCASSLIGTSGTQYFGPGTRLTVL.